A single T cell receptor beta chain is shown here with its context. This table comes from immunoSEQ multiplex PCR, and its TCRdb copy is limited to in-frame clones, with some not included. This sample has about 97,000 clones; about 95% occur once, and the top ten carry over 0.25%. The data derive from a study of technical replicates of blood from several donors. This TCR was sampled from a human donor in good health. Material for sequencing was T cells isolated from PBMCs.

DNA for the CDR3: TGCAGCGTTGAACCACAGGGCTCCCCCTACGAGCAGTACTTC. This gives the protein CSVEPQGSPYEQYF. This chain links TRBV29-1 with TRBJ2-7, with D maybe TRBD1 (6 bases). The germline V and J ends were trimmed by 2 bases and 2 bases, with 13 bases remaining between them. CDR1 is SQVTM and CDR2 is ANQGSEA in the germline V gene. This CDR3 region has 14 residues.